This passage covers 10 T cell receptor beta chains from one sample sequenced in a study of CD8+CD57+ T cells in acquired aplastic anemia. Genomic DNA templated the TCR beta VDJ and CDR3 profiling. One entry per CDR3 protein, called by TCRdb with MiXCR from the reads. The sample has fewer than 200,000 distinct CDR3 sequences, approximately 48% seen once. All sequencing subjects had displayed CD8+CD57+ cell expansion on flow cytometry. The sequenced material came from sorted CD4+, CD8+, or CD8+CD57+ T cells (not recorded which) from PBMCs. The receptor set was obtained from a human donor with aplastic anemia.

With regard to this clonotype: It may be a read error: a sequence one base away is much more abundant. This chain links TRBV19 with TRBJ2-2, with 7 bases matching TRBD2. This CDR3 is built from 18 residues. J was trimmed by 7 bases and V by 3 bases; bases with no gene match: 17. From germline, CDR1 is LNHDA and CDR2 SQIVND (reference sequence). DNA of the CDR3: TGTGCCAGTAGTATGGCCACCGCGGGGGTCCCATCATTCGGGGAGCTGTTTTTT. This codes for CASSMATAGVPSFGELFF.

The V and J genes are TRBV24-1 and TRBJ1-5, with D possibly matching TRBD1 (5 bases). From germline, CDR1 is KGHDR and CDR2 SFDVKD. With 9 bases removed from V and 0 bases from J, the gap between germline ends came to 17 bases. The CDR3 runs to 16 residues. CDR3 loop: CATPRGGIYSNQPQHF. Written as DNA, the CDR3 is TGTGCCACCCCGAGGGGCGGGATTTATAGCAATCAGCCCCAGCATTTT.

The chain links TRBV29-1 to TRBJ1-1; 9 bases map to TRBD1. CDR1 and CDR2 from the germline V gene are SQVTM and ANQGSEA. V shed 3 bases, J shed 0 bases, and the junction held 8 bases outside the gene matches. The CDR3 extends over 16 amino acids. The CDR3 loop is CSVEGDRERMNTEAFF. The DNA for the CDR3 is TGCAGCGTTGAGGGGGACAGGGAACGGATGAACACTGAAGCTTTCTTT.

The rearrangement links TRBV29-1 to TRBJ2-3; TRBD2 matches at 9 bases. The CDR3 is 14 amino acids. Per the germline V gene, CDR1 is SQVTM and CDR2 is ANQGSEA. Germline trimming cut 4 bases from V and 4 bases from J; bases unmatched to any gene: 6. The CDR3 is CSVVRAGGPDTQYF. The CDR3, as DNA: TGCAGCGTTGTACGAGCGGGAGGTCCAGATACGCAGTATTTT.

The chain uses TRBV9 and TRBJ2-3, with D perhaps TRBD2 (5 bases). V was shortened by 0 bases and J by 0 bases, with 11 bases between the two germline ends. The germline gives CDR1 SGDLS, CDR2 YYNGEE. CDR3 size: 16 residues. Written as DNA, the CDR3 is TGTGCCAGCAGCGTAGCCCGGGAAGGGAGCACAGATACGCAGTATTTT. Its protein product is CASSVAREGSTDTQYF.

This clonotype appeared many times. The CDR3 nucleotides are TGTGCCAGTAGTATCAGCGGGGCGAACACCGGGGAGCTGTTTTTT. Residues: CASSISGANTGELFF. The chain is built from TRBV19 and TRBJ2-2, with 7 nucleotides matching TRBD2. Germline trimming cut 3 bases from V and 0 bases from J; bases unmatched to any gene: 1. The CDR3 contains 15 residues. The germline gives CDR1 LNHDA, CDR2 SQIVND (reference sequence). Based on the CDR3 plus reference TRBV19 and TRBJ2-2, the full variable domain is DGGITQSPKYLFRKEGQNVTLSCEQNLNHDAMYWYRQDPGQGLRLIYYSQIVNDFQKGDIAEGYSVSREKKESFPLTVTSAQKNPTAFYLCASSISGANTGELFFGEGSRLTVL.

The J gene is TRBJ2-5, the V gene TRBV5-1; D not resolved. The CDR3 is made up of 14 amino acids. Germline values: CDR1 SGHRS, CDR2 YFSETQ. V dropped 4 bases and J dropped 5 bases, with 15 bases sitting between them. The CDR3 DNA is TGCGCCAGCAGCATTGGAGTAGTTGGGGAGACCCAGTACTTC. It yields the protein CASSIGVVGETQYF.

Turning to this clonotype: It may be a read error: a sequence one base away is much more abundant. The rearrangement uses TRBV6-5 and TRBJ2-5; a possible D gene is TRBD2 (5 bases). The germline CDR1 and CDR2 sequences are MNHEY and SVGAGI. The germline V and J ends were trimmed by 4 bases and 6 bases, with 21 bases remaining between them. This CDR3 spans 16 amino acids. CDR3 in DNA: TGTGCCAGCAGTTTCATAAAACTAGGACTGCCGCAGACCCAGTACTTC. Its translation is CASSFIKLGLPQTQYF.

At least ten counts were recorded for this clonotype. In DNA form, the CDR3 reads TGTGCCAGCAGTGACCGGTTCAGGGGGCCCACCGGGGAGCTGTTTTTT. This sequence encodes CASSDRFRGPTGELFF. The gene calls are TRBV6-1 and TRBJ2-2; 8 bases line up with TRBD1. Germline trimming cut 3 bases from V and 4 bases from J; bases unmatched to any gene: 7. Germline V gene sequence: CDR1 MNHNS, CDR2 SASEGT. The length of the CDR3 is 16 residues.

The chain recombines TRBV7-8 with TRBJ2-7; D gene unclear. This CDR3 has 15 residues. The V gene lost 1 base and the J gene lost 5 bases, with 15 bases spanning the gap. Germline CDR1 reads SGHVS; CDR2 reads FQNEAQ. The CDR3 loop reads CASSLGGGILHEQYF. The CDR3 coding sequence is TGTGCCAGCAGCTTAGGTGGCGGAATCCTCCACGAGCAGTACTTC.